The 9 T cell receptor beta chains below were found in one sample sequenced in a study of CD8 T cells in ankylosing spondylitis. TCRdb re-called the 5' RACE reads with MiXCR, one entry per CDR3 protein. In the table there are around 300,000 distinct CDR3 sequences, around a tenth of which are singletons. Material: blood, either unsorted or a sorted T cell fraction (not recorded which). Receptor source: a female donor with ankylosing spondylitis or in good health (not recorded which).

This clonotype was found many times. V gene TRBV10-3 combines with J gene TRBJ2-1; weak D call: TRBD2 (5 bases). The CDR3 length is 14 residues. Germline V gives CDR1 ENHRY, CDR2 SYGVKD. V was trimmed by 4 bases and J by 5 bases, leaving 12 bases between them. CDR3 protein: CAISGLGGDNEQFF. The CDR3 DNA follows: TGTGCCATCAGTGGTCTAGGAGGAGACAATGAGCAGTTCTTC.

This clonotype was seen at least ten times. The chain couples TRBV2 to TRBJ1-1, with D possibly TRBD1 on 6 matching bases. CDR1 is SNHLY and CDR2 is FYNNEI in the germline V gene. The CDR3 extends over 14 amino acids. Trimming removed 4 bases at V and 3 bases at J, with 12 bases between. DNA of the CDR3: TGTGCCAGCAGTGCAGGGGAAGGGCACACTGAAGCTTTCTTT. Protein: CASSAGEGHTEAFF.

This sequence joins TRBV7-8 and TRBJ1-6; D uncertain. Germline V gives CDR1 SGHVS, CDR2 FQNEAQ. V was shortened by 1 base and J by 12 bases, with 13 bases between the two germline ends. CDR3 size: 14 residues. Written as DNA, the CDR3 is TGTGCCAGCAGCTTAGACAGAGCAAACCAACCCCTCCACTTT. Amino acids: CASSLDRANQPLHF.

The chain links TRBV6-6 to TRBJ2-7; the D gene is possibly TRBD2 (5 bases). The CDR3 extends over 13 amino acids. The germline V gene has CDR1 MNHNY and CDR2 SVGAGI (reference sequence). The V gene lost 4 bases and the J gene lost 0 bases, with 7 bases spanning the gap. The CDR3 reads CASSFGDSYEQYF. DNA for the CDR3: TGTGCCAGCAGTTTCGGGGACTCCTACGAGCAGTACTTC.

This clonotype showed up many times. CDR3: CASSQVGSTGELFF. CDR3 nucleotide sequence: TGTGCCAGCAGCCAAGTGGGGAGCACCGGGGAGCTGTTTTTT. This chain links TRBV3-1 with TRBJ2-2, with D possibly matching TRBD2 (5 bases). V was pared by 1 base and J by 4 bases, with 7 bases between. CDR1 LGHDT and CDR2 YNNKEL come from the germline V gene (reference sequence). This CDR3 region has 14 residues.

There are many counts of this clonotype. The rearrangement uses TRBV5-1 and TRBJ2-5; D gene ambiguous. The V and J ends lost 1 base and 3 bases respectively, with 10 bases between them. CDR1 is SGHRS, CDR2 YFSETQ, per germline. The CDR3 runs 14 residues. CDR3 sequence reads: CASSLTTNKETQYF. The CDR3 DNA is TGCGCCAGCAGCTTGACAACGAACAAAGAGACCCAGTACTTC. The entire variable domain, with the rest obtained from reference TRBV5-1 and TRBJ2-5, is as follows: KAGVTQTPRYLIKTRGQQVTLSCSPISGHRSVSWYQQTPGQGLQFLFEYFSETQRNKGNFPGRFSGRQFSNSRSEMNVSTLELGDSALYLCASSLTTNKETQYFGPGTRLLVL.

This clonotype was detected ten times or more. The chain joins TRBV20-1 to TRBJ1-6; TRBD1 matches 7 bases. The CDR3 runs to 15 residues. The V segment lost 3 bases and the J segment 9 bases; nucleotides outside the gene matches: 11. Germline loops: CDR1 DFQATT, CDR2 SNEGSKA (reference sequence). The CDR3 bases are TGCAGTGCTAGGAGCAGGGGGTCGTCCAGTTCACCCCTCCACTTT. It codes for CSARSRGSSSSPLHF.

This clonotype has ten or more counts. This sequence joins TRBV12-3 or TRBV12-4 and TRBJ2-4; D is possibly TRBD2 (6 bases). The V gene lost 6 bases and the J gene lost 7 bases, with 19 bases spanning the gap. There are 15 residues in the CDR3. In DNA form, the CDR3 reads TGTGCCAGCAGGCCTAGTCGGGGACTCTTGAACATTCAGTACTTC. Translation: CASRPSRGLLNIQYF.

The chain employs TRBV14 and TRBJ2-7; tentative D call: TRBD1 (6 bases). V was trimmed by 4 bases and J by 4 bases, leaving 32 bases between them. Germline V gene sequence: CDR1 SGHDN, CDR2 FVKESK. The CDR3 consists of 20 residues. Here the CDR3 DNA reads TGTGCCAGCAGCCTTACCGCCACCCTAGGCTCAGGACAGAGCGCTTACGAGCAGTACTTC. This encodes CASSLTATLGSGQSAYEQYF.